This T cell receptor beta chain was captured by sequencing in a study of T cell responses to AZD1222 COVID-19 vaccine (dated by TCRdb to 2020 to 2022). For the wider study: A total of approximately 240 trial participants underwent TCR sequencing, of whom about 200 received two doses of AZD1222 and about 25 received two doses of the MenACWY control vaccine. Enrollment into the trials was organized by age into subgroups of 18-55, 56-69 and 70-plus years, and those subgroups contained roughly 140, 27 and 60 TCR-sequenced participants, respectively. Paper-wide results and their limitations: Conclusions about previously exposed vaccinees are limited, since just five or six AZD1222 recipients were seropositive for SARS-CoV-2 at baseline. Vaccine-associated CD4 TCRs spanned the whole spike protein, with dominant responses in regions 160-218 and 743-854. Participants were mostly white British, with more females than males. The authors suggested clonal diversity may have been underestimated. The 56-69-year group was small, and its depth increase did not reach significance, likely because of low power. After two AZD1222 doses, both the breadth and the depth of spike-specific TCRs were significantly higher than at day 0 and than in MenACWY recipients. No day 14 peak-response samples were available, so repertoires were characterized only after the peak T cell response. Reportedly, almost half of the unique spike-specific TCRs recognized epitopes lying outside the regions that are mutated in the B.1.351 and B.1.1.7 variants.

The CDR3 regions of human TCRbeta chains were subjected to immunosequencing. Per the original workflow: TCRs in the repertoires were compared against a reference library of SARS-CoV-2-specific TCRs that had been generated with the MIRA antigen-specificity platform. Breadth was defined as the fraction of unique TCRs that were SARS-CoV-2-associated, and depth was defined as the fraction of total T cells that were SARS-CoV-2-associated. Each spike-specific TCR was assigned to its reactive spike region and to a CD4 or CD8 class using the MIRA data. Log10-transformed breadth and depth values were compared by one-way ANOVA with Sidak's multiple comparisons tests. TCRdb's version of the immuneACCESS table is confined to in-frame rearrangements and falls short of the full clone set. An unresolved V gene accounts for under half of the shortfall where checked; the remainder is of unknown origin. The V and J calls and clone size were taken over from that table, and D and trimming were inferred from the DNA. For this sample there are fewer than 90,000 clones; more than 70% appear just once. The ten largest clones represent around 7% of the sample.

Note on this clone: The clone's antigen remains unknown. No base qualities exist here, and no much larger clone lies one base off it.

At the junction V is shortened by 2 bases and J by 4 bases, with 11 bases in between. The CDR3, cysteine through phenylalanine, is 13 amino acids long. Of the read, only the CDR3 DNA is kept; its 39 bases are in frame from base 1. From a lookup of the germline V gene, CDR1 and CDR2 are SQVTM and ANQGSEA. In the paper's terms, the time point label means: about 28 days (+/-7) after the second vaccine dose. Because spike-specific TCR depth and breadth did not differ between the two schedules, AZD1222 recipients who got a second dose at roughly 4 weeks were pooled with those who got a second dose at roughly 12 weeks. The vaccinee samples were drawn from two UK trials, COV001 and COV002, one of which was a single-blind randomized controlled phase 2/3 trial testing AZD1222 (ChAdOx1 nCoV-19) in healthy adults. For TCRbeta chain sequencing, PBMC samples were collected from trial participants at day 0 and at day 28 after the second dose.

The sequence was obtained from an adult who received the AZD1222 COVID-19 vaccine. The specimen comprised peripheral blood, sampled 28 days after the second AZD1222 dose. The V and J genes are TRBV29-1 and TRBJ1-1; too little of a D gene remains to name it. The CDR3 sequence is CSVENEFGTEAFF. Read as DNA, the sequence is TGCAGCGTTGAAAACGAATTTGGCACTGAAGCTTTCTTT.